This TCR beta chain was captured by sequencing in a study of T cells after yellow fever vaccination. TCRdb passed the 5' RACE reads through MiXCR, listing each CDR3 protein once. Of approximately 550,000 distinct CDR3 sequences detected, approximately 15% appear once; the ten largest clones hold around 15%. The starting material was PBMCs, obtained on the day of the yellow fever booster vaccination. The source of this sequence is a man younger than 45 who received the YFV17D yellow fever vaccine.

CDR3 coding DNA: TGTGCCATCAGTGAGCCCCTCGGGACCCAGTACTTC. Translation: CAISEPLGTQYF. The genes are TRBV10-3 and TRBJ2-5, with D unresolved. Trimming pared 2 bases from V and 7 bases from J, leaving 8 bases between. Germline CDR1 ENHRY, CDR2 SYGVKD. The length of the CDR3 is 12 residues.